The present entry profiles one T cell receptor (beta chain) with its context. Its binding antigen is unknown. Base qualities are not provided; no much larger clone lies one nucleotide away. Spanning cysteine to phenylalanine, the CDR3 consists of 10 amino acids. Only the CDR3 portion is preserved as DNA: 30 bases, with reading frame beginning at the first base. V and J are truncated by 6 bases and 10 bases respectively, leaving an intervening sequence of 9 bases. The germline V gene provides CDR1 KGHSH and CDR2 LQKENI. This entry comes from a study of blood T cell repertoires in COVID-19 (TCRdb year 2020). Describing the broader study: Samples covering the acute and convalescent phases of COVID-19 were provided by collaborators in the United States, Italy and Spain. Where available, HLA class I and class II types were taken from metadata supplied by the sample provider and were not determined by assay-based typing. Sample metadata almost always included a de-identified subject ID, COVID-19 status, age in years and sex. A freely available public database, intended as a resource for researchers studying the immune response to SARS-CoV-2, is where the repertoires were released. The material from the prospective study consisted of cDNA or gDNA derived from T cells, B-cell-depleted T cells, or PBMCs. The dataset comprised deeply sampled blood TCRbeta repertoires from subjects exposed to, actively infected with, or recovered from COVID-19. The samples were drawn from two sources: the first 160 participants of the ongoing ImmuneRACE study, and fewer than 1,500 subjects contributed by 6 global collaborators. The full study reports these points: The amount of clinical and demographic metadata varied by source and participant and was provided uncurated.

TCRbeta CDR3 regions were amplified from genomic DNA by means of the immunoSEQ Assay, a bias-controlled multiplex PCR. The authors processed their data as follows. The number of nucleated cells in each sample was estimated from the amplification of reference gene primers within the assay. To quantify the absolute abundance of each unique TCRbeta CDR3 rearrangement, sequence reads were collapsed and filtered. For each sample, productive Simpson clonality was calculated as the square root of Simpson's diversity index across productive rearrangements. TCRdb mirrors the immuneACCESS table, restricted to in-frame sequences. Some clones are absent from its copies; in checked studies, under half trace to an unresolved V gene, and the reason for the others is unknown. That table is the source of V, J and clone size, and D and trimming were worked out from the DNA. The sample table holds about 240,000 clones, of which about nine tenths were seen once. The top ten clones comprise 2.5% to 3% of the sample.

Participants in the prospective study were enrolled through a virtual design, were aged roughly 18 to 90 years, and lived in approximately 24 United States geographic areas. Cohort assignment in the prospective study relied on participant-reported clinical history from a screening survey and a study questionnaire. In the prospective study, mobile phlebotomists collected whole blood, serum and a nasopharyngeal or oropharyngeal swab from each participant. Additional blood draws and questionnaires over a 2-month period could optionally be provided by prospective study participants. Before DNA extraction, prospective study blood samples were shipped either frozen or at room temperature.

Sequencing input: PBMCs or T cells enriched from blood (not recorded which). The sequence was collected from a woman aged 25 to 39 with acute COVID-19. The receptor chain draws on TRBV18 and TRBJ1-2; no confident D gene assignment can be made. CDR3 loop: CASSESVYTF. DNA sequence: TGTGCCAGCTCGGAGAGTGTCTACACCTTC. The variable domain in full, with residues beyond the CDR3 obtained from the reference TRBV18 and TRBJ1-2 genes, is NAGVMQNPRHLVRRRGQEARLRCSPMKGHSHVYWYRQLPEEGLKFMVYLQKENIIDESGMPKERFSAEFPKEGPSILRIQQVVRGDSAAYFCASSESVYTFGSGTRLTVV.